One and the same sample provided the 6 T cell receptor beta chains below, sequenced in a study of blood T cell repertoires in COVID-19. Sequenced by immunoSEQ multiplex PCR; TCRdb stores in-frame clones only, minus some. The sample lists about 190,000 clones, roughly four fifths occurring once. The sequencing input was peripheral blood. The receptors were sampled from a man aged 50 to 60 who had recovered from COVID-19.

The J gene is TRBJ2-2, the V gene TRBV19; 8 positions agree with TRBD2. The V and J ends lost 8 bases and 3 bases, in that order; junction bases with no gene match: 20. The CDR3 has 19 residues. In germline, CDR1 is LNHDA, CDR2 SQIVND (reference sequence). CDR3 in amino acids: CASERGTPELAVDTGELFF. CDR3 in DNA: TGTGCCAGTGAGCGCGGGACCCCAGAACTAGCGGTCGACACCGGGGAGCTGTTTTTT.

This clone appeared a single time. This rearrangement joins TRBV10-1 to TRBJ2-3; 7 bases are shared with TRBD2. Germline trimming cut 6 bases from V and 4 bases from J; bases unmatched to any gene: 10. The CDR3 has 15 residues. Germline V CDR1 and CDR2: WNHNN, SYGVQD (reference sequence). CDR3 region: CASRGGDGSADTQYF. In DNA, the CDR3 is TGCGCCAGCAGGGGGGGGGACGGTTCTGCAGATACGCAGTATTTT.

The chain couples TRBV30 to TRBJ2-3, with D perhaps TRBD2 (5 bases). Germline V gives CDR1 GTSNPN, CDR2 SVGIG (reference sequence). The CDR3 runs to 14 residues. Between the trimmed V and J ends, which lost 8 bases and 0 bases, there was a span of 15 bases. For the CDR3, the DNA is TGTGCCCTGAGGGTGGGTCGGAGCACAGATACGCAGTATTTT. This codes for CALRVGRSTDTQYF.

This clone was counted only a few times. The chain carries TRBV18 and TRBJ1-2, with TRBD1 identical over 8 bases. Germline V gives CDR1 KGHSH, CDR2 LQKENI. V lost 3 bases and J lost 0; bases outside the gene matches: 3. CDR3 length equals 15 residues. The CDR3 spells CASSPDRATNYGYTF. The CDR3 coding sequence is TGTGCCAGCTCACCGGACAGGGCTACTAACTATGGCTACACCTTC.

This clone was counted many times. J is TRBJ2-1 and V is TRBV4-1, with D perhaps matching TRBD2 (5 bases). V was shortened by 6 bases and J by 8 bases, with 14 bases between the two germline ends. The CDR3 has 13 amino acids. In germline, CDR1 is MGHRA, CDR2 YSYEKL. The CDR3 is CASRPGLADEQFF. CDR3 in DNA: TGCGCCAGCAGACCCGGTCTAGCCGATGAGCAGTTCTTC.

V and J are TRBV29-1 and TRBJ2-1, with 13 nucleotides matching TRBD2. In germline, CDR1 is SQVTM, CDR2 ANQGSEA. CDR3 size: 22 residues. V lost 0 bases and J lost 1; bases outside the gene matches: 18. The CDR3 nucleotides are TGCAGCGTTGAAGACCCCGGACTAGCGGGAGATTTGGTTGAGTGGTCCTACAATGAGCAGTTCTTC. The encoded protein is CSVEDPGLAGDLVEWSYNEQFF.